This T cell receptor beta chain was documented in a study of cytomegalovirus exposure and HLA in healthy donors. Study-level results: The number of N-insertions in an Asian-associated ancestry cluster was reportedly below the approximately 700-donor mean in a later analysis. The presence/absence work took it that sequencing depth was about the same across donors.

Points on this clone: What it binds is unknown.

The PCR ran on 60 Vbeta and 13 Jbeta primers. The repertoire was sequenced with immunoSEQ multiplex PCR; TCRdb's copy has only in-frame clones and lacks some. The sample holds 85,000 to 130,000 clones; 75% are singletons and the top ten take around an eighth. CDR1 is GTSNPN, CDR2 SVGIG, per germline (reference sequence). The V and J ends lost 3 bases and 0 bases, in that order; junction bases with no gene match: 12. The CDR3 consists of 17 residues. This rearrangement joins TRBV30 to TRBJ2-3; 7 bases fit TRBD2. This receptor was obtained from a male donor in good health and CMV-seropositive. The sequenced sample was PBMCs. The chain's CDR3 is CAWRGPSGSPSTDTQYF. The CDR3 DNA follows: TGTGCCTGGAGAGGTCCTAGCGGTTCCCCAAGCACAGATACGCAGTATTTT.